This TCR beta chain derives from a study of T cells in Graves' hyperthyroidism and ophthalmopathy. This clonotype was seen a handful of times. Researchers amplified the TCR beta CDR3 regions from RNA transcripts. HTBI primers were used for first-round RT-PCR of the TCR CDR3. One entry per CDR3 protein, called by TCRdb with MiXCR from the multiplex PCR reads. The sample shows hundreds of thousands of distinct CDR3 sequences, 15% to 19% of them seen only once. Germline loops: CDR1 SGHRS, CDR2 YFSETQ. This CDR3 spans 14 amino acids. After removal of 4 bases from V and 3 bases from J, the junction contained 5 bases not matched to a gene.

This clonotype was sampled from a woman between 18 and 29 years old with Graves' hyperthyroidism. The sequencing sample was made of blood. This chain links TRBV5-1 with TRBJ1-2; 8 nucleotides align to TRBD1. CDR3 sequence (DNA): TGCGCCAGCAGCCTCAAGGGACAGGACTATGGCTACACCTTC. Its translation: CASSLKGQDYGYTF.